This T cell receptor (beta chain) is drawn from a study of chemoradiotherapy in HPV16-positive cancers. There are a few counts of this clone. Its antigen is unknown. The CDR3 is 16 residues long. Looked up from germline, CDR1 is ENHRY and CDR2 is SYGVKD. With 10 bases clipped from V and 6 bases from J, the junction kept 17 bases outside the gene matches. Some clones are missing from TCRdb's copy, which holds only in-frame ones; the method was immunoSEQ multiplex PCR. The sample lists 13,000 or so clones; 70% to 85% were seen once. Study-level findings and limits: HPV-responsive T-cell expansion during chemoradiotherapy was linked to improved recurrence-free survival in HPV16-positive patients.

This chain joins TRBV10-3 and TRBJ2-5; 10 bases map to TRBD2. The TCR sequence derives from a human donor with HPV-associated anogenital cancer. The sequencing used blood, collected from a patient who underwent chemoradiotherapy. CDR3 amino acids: CATRPGTAGGPKTQYF. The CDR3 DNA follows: TGTGCCACACGCCCTGGGACAGCGGGGGGGCCGAAGACCCAGTACTTC.